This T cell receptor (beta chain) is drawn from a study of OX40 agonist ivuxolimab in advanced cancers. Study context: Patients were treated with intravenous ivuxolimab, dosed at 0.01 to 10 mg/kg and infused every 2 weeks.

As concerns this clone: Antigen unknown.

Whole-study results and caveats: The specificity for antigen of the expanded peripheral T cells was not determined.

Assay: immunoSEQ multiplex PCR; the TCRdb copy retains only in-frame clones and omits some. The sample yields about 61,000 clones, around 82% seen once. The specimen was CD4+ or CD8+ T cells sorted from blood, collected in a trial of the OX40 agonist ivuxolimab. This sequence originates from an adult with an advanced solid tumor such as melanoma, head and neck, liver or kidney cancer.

The CDR3 is CASSPRLAGRVEQYF. CDR3 nucleotide sequence: TGCGCCAGCAGTCCCCGGTTAGCGGGAAGAGTCGAGCAGTACTTC. The chain recombines TRBV23-1 with TRBJ2-7; 8 bases fit TRBD2. TRBV23-1 is marked as an open reading frame, function uncertain. The V segment lost 4 bases and the J segment 6 bases; nucleotides outside the gene matches: 11. The CDR3 length is 15 residues.